The 4 T cell receptor beta chains below were found in one sample sequenced in a study of blood T cell repertoires in COVID-19 (dated by TCRdb to the early 2020s). The library relied on the immunoSEQ multiplex PCR assay. Drawn from immuneACCESS, this table holds only the in-frame rearrangements with V and J called that TCRdb kept. Clones are partly lost; checked studies trace under half to an unresolved V gene and leave the rest unexplained. This sample gives about 42,000 clones in total; about nine tenths of them show up just once. The ten biggest clones cover over 20% of the sample. The specimen sequenced was peripheral blood. These TCRs come from a woman older than 75 in a cohort sampled during active or convalescent COVID-19.

The rearrangement joins TRBV30 to TRBJ1-6; 7 positions match TRBD1. The CDR3 extends over 13 amino acids. Germline CDR1 and CDR2: GTSNPN and SVGIG (reference sequence). V was clipped by 4 bases and J by 7 bases; unmatched bases: 4. CDR3 nucleotide sequence: TGTGCCTGGAAAGCAGGGGGAAATTCACCCCTCCACTTT. The encoded protein is CAWKAGGNSPLHF.

The rearrangement joins TRBV6-6 to TRBJ1-5; no clear D. The CDR3 loop spans 14 amino acids. Germline V lookup: CDR1 MNHNY, CDR2 SVGAGI (reference sequence). Trimming removed 3 bases at V and 4 bases at J, with 10 bases between. This CDR3 reads CASSYPIQNQPQHF. The CDR3 DNA follows: TGTGCCAGCAGTTATCCGATACAGAATCAGCCCCAGCATTTT.

The chain recombines TRBV27 with TRBJ2-5; TRBD1 matches at 7 bases. Germline V gene lookup returns CDR1 MNHEY and CDR2 SMNVEV (reference sequence). The V gene end was trimmed by 4 bases and the J gene end by 4 bases; junction bases not matched to a gene: 3. The CDR3 has 13 residues. CDR3 amino acids: CASSYRDRETQYF. The CDR3 region has the DNA TGTGCCAGCAGTTACCGGGACAGAGAGACCCAGTACTTC.

V usage is TRBV19 and J usage is TRBJ1-3; 7 positions match TRBD1. V was clipped by 8 bases and J by 1 base; unmatched bases: 5. The CDR3 loop spans 14 amino acids. Germline V gene sequence: CDR1 LNHDA, CDR2 SQIVND (reference sequence). The CDR3 loop reads CASVGTASGNTIYF. CDR3 sequence (DNA): TGTGCCAGTGTCGGGACAGCTTCTGGAAACACCATATATTTT.